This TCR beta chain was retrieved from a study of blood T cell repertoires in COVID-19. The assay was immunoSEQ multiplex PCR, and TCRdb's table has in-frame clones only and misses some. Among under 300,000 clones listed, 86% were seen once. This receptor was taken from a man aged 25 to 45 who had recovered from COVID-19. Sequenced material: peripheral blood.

The CDR3 sequence: CASSPIESATQYF. CDR3 nucleotide sequence: TGTGCCAGCAGTCCTATCGAAAGCGCCACGCAGTATTTT. The rearrangement joins TRBV12-3 or TRBV12-4 to TRBJ2-3; no firm D call. V was shortened by 5 bases and J by 9 bases, with 15 bases between the two germline ends. This CDR3 is built from 13 residues.